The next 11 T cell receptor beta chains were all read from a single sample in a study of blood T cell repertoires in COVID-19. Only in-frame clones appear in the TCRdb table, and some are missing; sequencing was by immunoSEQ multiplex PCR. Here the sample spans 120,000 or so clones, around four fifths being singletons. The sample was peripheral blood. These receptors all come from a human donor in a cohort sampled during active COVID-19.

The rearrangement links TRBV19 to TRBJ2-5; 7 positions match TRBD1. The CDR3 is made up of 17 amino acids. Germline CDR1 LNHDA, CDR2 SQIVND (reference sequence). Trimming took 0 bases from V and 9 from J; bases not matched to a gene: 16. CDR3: CASSIDAGTAVPRAQYF. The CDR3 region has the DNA TGTGCCAGTAGTATAGATGCCGGGACAGCCGTACCAAGGGCCCAGTACTTC.

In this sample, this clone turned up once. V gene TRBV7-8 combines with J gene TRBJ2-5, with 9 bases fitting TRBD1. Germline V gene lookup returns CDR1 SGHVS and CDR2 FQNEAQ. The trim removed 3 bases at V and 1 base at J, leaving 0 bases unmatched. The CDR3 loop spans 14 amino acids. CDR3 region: CASSLTGGQETQYF. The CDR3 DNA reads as TGTGCCAGCAGCTTGACAGGGGGCCAAGAGACCCAGTACTTC.

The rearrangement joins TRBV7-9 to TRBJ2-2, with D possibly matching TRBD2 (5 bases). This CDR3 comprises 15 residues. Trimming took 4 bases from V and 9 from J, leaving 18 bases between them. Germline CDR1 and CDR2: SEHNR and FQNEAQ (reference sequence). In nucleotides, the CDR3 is TGTGCCAGCAGCTCCAGTGGCGCGGGCCAGCGGGAGCTGTTTTTT. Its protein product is CASSSSGAGQRELFF.

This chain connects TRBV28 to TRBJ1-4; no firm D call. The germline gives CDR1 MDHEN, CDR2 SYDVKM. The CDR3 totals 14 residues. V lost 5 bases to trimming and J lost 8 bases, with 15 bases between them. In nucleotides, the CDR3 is TGTGCCAGCAGTGCCGACAAACCGAAGGAAAAACTGTTTTTT. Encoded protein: CASSADKPKEKLFF.

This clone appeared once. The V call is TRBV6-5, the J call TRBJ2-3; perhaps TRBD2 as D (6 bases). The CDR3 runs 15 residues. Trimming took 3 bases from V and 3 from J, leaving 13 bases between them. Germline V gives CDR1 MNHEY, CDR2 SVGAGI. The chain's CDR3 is CASSYLQAGTDTQYF. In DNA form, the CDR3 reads TGTGCCAGCAGTTATCTACAGGCGGGGACAGATACGCAGTATTTT.

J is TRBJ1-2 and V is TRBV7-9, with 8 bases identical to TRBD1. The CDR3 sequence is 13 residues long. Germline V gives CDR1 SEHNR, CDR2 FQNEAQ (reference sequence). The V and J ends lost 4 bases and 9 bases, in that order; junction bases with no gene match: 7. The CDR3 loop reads CASSSGGVVSYTF. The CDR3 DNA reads TGTGCCAGCAGCTCAGGGGGCGTCGTAAGCTACACCTTC.

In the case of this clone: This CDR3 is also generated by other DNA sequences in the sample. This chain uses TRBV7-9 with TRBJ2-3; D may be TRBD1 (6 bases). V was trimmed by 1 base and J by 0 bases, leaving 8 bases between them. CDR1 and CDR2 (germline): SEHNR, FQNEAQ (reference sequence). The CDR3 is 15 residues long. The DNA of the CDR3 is TGTGCCAGCAGCTTAGGGGGGCCCAGCACAGATACGCAGTATTTT. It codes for CASSLGGPSTDTQYF. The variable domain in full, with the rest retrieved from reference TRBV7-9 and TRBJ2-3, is DTGVSQNPRHKITKRGQNVTFRCDPISEHNRLYWYRQTLGQGPEFLTYFQNEAQLEKSRLLSDRFSAERPKGSFSTLEIQRTEQGDSAMYLCASSLGGPSTDTQYFGPGTRLTVL.

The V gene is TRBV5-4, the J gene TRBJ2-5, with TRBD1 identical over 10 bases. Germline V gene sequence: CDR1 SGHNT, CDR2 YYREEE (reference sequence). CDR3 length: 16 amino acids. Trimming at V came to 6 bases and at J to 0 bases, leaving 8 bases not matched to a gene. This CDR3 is CASNSAGTGDQETQYF. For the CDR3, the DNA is TGTGCCAGCAACTCGGCTGGGACAGGGGACCAAGAGACCCAGTACTTC.

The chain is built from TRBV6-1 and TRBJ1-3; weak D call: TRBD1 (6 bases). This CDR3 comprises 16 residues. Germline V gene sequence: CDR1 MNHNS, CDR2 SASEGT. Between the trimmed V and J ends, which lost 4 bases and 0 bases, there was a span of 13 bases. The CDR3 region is CASSGGDRISGNTIYF. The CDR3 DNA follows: TGTGCCAGCAGTGGTGGAGACAGGATCTCTGGAAACACCATATATTTT.

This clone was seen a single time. For the CDR3, the DNA is TGTGCCAGCAGCTTATTTAGTGGTAAGGGGGATAGCAATCAGCCCCAGCATTTT. Protein product: CASSLFSGKGDSNQPQHF. This chain links TRBV7-9 with TRBJ1-5; TRBD1 might be the D (6 bases). CDR3 length: 18 residues. Germline CDR1 is SEHNR and CDR2 is FQNEAQ (reference sequence). With 2 bases removed from V and 0 bases from J, the gap between germline ends came to 17 bases.

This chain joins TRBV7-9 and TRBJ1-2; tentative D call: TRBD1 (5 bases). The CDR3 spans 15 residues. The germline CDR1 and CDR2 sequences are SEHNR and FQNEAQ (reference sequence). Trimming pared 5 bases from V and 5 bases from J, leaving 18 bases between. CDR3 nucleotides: TGTGCCAGCAGCCTTACCGCCTGGGGCGCTTATGGCTACACCTTC. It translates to CASSLTAWGAYGYTF.